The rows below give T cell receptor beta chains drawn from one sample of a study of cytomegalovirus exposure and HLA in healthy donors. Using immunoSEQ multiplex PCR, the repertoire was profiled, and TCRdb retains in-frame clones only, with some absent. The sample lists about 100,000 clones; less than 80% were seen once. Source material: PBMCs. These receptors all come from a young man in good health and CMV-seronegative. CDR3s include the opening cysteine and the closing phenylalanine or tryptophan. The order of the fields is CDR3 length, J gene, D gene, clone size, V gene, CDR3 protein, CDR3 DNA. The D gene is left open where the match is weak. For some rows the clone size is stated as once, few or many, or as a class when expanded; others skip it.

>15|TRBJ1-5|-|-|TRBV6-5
CASSYSFDTGQPQHF
TGTGCCAGCAGTTACTCCTTTGATACGGGTCAGCCCCAGCATTTT
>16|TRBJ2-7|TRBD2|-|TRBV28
CASSLWLWGGAYEQYF
TGTGCCAGCAGTTTATGGCTCTGGGGGGGGGCCTACGAGCAGTACTTC
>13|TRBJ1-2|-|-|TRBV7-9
CASSLAGNYGYTF
TGTGCCAGCAGCTTGGCAGGGAACTATGGCTACACCTTC
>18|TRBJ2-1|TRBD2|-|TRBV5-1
CASSLYLAGALVYNEQFF
TGCGCCAGCAGCTTGTACCTAGCGGGAGCTCTAGTCTACAATGAGCAGTTCTTC
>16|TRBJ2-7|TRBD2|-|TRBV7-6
CASSPGTSGSGDEQYF
TGTGCCAGCAGCCCGGGGACTAGCGGGAGTGGCGACGAGCAGTACTTC
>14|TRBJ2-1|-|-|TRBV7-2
CASSFDDSYNEQFF
TGTGCCAGCAGCTTCGACGACAGTTACAATGAGCAGTTCTTC
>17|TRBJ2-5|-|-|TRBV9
CASSVGLREGARETQYF
TGTGCCAGCAGCGTAGGTCTCCGGGAGGGGGCCAGGGAGACCCAGTACTTC
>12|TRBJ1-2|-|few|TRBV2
CASSAANYGYTF
TGTGCCAGCAGCGCGGCAAACTATGGCTACACCTTC
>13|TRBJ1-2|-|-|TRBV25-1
CASSATGSYGYTF
TGTGCCAGCAGTGCGACAGGCTCCTATGGCTACACCTTC
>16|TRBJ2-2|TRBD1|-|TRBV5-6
CASSLGATGVHGELFF
TGTGCCAGCAGCTTGGGGGCGACAGGGGTACACGGGGAGCTGTTTTTT
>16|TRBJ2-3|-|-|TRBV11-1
CASSPRGPPRPDTQYF
TGTGCCAGCAGCCCCAGGGGACCCCCGAGGCCAGATACGCAGTATTTT
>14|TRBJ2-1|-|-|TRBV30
CAWSVSTNRNEQFF
TGTGCCTGGAGTGTATCGACTAACAGAAATGAGCAGTTCTTC
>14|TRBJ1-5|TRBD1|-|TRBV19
CASSWTGGSQPQHF
TGTGCCAGTAGTTGGACAGGGGGCTCTCAGCCCCAGCATTTT
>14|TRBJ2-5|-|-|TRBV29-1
CSVLWRGHQETQYF
TGCAGCGTCCTGTGGAGGGGTCACCAAGAGACCCAGTACTTC
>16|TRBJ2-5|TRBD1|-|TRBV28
CASSPQMDRRQETQYF
TGTGCCAGCAGTCCCCAGATGGACAGGAGGCAAGAGACCCAGTACTTC
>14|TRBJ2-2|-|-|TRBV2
CASRRDFNTGELFF
TGTGCCAGCAGAAGGGACTTCAACACCGGGGAGCTGTTTTTT
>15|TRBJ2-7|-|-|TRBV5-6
CASSLEQTASGEQYF
TGTGCCAGCAGCTTGGAACAGACAGCGAGTGGCGAGCAGTACTTC
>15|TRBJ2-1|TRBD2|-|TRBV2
CASRRTSGSFNEQFF
TGTGCCAGCAGGAGGACTAGCGGGAGTTTTAATGAGCAGTTCTTC
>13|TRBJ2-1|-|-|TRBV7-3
CASSLTRAQQQFF
TGTGCCAGCAGCTTAACGAGGGCCCAGCAGCAGTTCTTC
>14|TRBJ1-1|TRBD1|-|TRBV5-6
CASSQLGQGFEAFF
TGTGCCAGCAGCCAGCTTGGACAGGGGTTTGAAGCTTTCTTT
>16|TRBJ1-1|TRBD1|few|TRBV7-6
CASSLPQGAGNTEAFF
TGTGCCAGCAGCTTACCTCAGGGGGCAGGGAACACTGAAGCTTTCTTT
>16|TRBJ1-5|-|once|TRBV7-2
CASSLYWRGTDQPQHF
TGTGCCAGCAGCTTATATTGGCGGGGGACCGATCAGCCCCAGCATTTT
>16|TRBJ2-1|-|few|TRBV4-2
CASSQDASSSYNEQFF
TGTGCCAGCAGCCAAGATGCGAGTAGCTCCTACAATGAGCAGTTCTTC
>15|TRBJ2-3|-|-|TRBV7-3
CASSLTPGNPNTQYF
TGTGCCAGCAGCTTAACGCCCGGGAACCCAAATACGCAGTATTTT
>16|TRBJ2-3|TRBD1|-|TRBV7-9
CASSAGTAPSTDTQYF
TGTGCCAGCAGCGCCGGGACAGCACCTAGCACAGATACGCAGTATTTT
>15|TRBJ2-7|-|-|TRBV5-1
CASSLVGASLHEQYF
TGCGCCAGCAGCTTGGTGGGGGCAAGTCTACACGAGCAGTACTTC
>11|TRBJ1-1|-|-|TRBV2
CARGSITEAFF
TGTGCCCGAGGGAGTATCACTGAAGCTTTCTTT
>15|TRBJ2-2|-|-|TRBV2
CASSASSGNTGELFF
TGTGCCAGCAGTGCTAGTAGCGGGAACACCGGGGAGCTGTTTTTT
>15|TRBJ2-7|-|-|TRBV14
CASSQGLQGSYEQYF
TGTGCCAGCAGCCAGGGCCTACAAGGCTCCTACGAGCAGTACTTC
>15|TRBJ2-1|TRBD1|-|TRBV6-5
CASSYSTGTANEQFF
TGTGCCAGCAGTTACTCGACAGGGACAGCGAATGAGCAGTTCTTC
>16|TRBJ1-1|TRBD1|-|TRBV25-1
CASSADRPPMNTEAFF
TGTGCCAGCTCGGCGGACAGGCCACCCATGAACACTGAAGCTTTCTTT
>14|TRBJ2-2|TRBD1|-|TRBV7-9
CASSSRQGTGELFF
TGTGCCAGCAGCTCAAGACAGGGAACCGGGGAGCTGTTTTTT
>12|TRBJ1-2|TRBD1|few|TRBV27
CATWSAGGGYTF
TGTGCCACCTGGTCGGCAGGGGGTGGCTACACCTTC
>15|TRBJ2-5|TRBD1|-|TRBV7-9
CASSTRTGIKETQYF
TGTGCCAGCAGCACAAGGACAGGGATCAAGGAGACCCAGTACTTC
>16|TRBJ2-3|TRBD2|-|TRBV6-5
CASSYPGGGPTDTQYF
TGTGCCAGCAGTTACCCGGGGGGAGGGCCGACAGATACGCAGTATTTT
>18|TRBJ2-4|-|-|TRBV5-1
CASSQLGGADFGQNIQYF
TGCGCCAGCAGTCAATTGGGGGGGGCCGACTTCGGCCAAAACATTCAGTACTTC
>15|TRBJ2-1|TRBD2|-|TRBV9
CASSSLAGGYNEQFF
TGTGCCAGCAGCTCACTAGCGGGAGGTTACAATGAGCAGTTCTTC
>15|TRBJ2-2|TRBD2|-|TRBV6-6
CASSRGLAGTGELFF
TGTGCCAGCAGTCGGGGACTAGCGGGCACCGGGGAGCTGTTTTTT
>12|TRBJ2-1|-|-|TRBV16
CASSPLGHEQFF
TGTGCCAGCAGCCCCCTGGGCCATGAGCAGTTCTTC
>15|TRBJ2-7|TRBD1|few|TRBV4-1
CASSQRQGVSYEQYF
TGCGCCAGCAGCCAGCGGCAGGGGGTATCCTACGAGCAGTACTTC
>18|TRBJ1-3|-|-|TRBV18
CASSPPGNDAASGNTIYF
TGTGCCAGCTCACCACCCGGGAACGACGCAGCCTCTGGAAACACCATATATTTT
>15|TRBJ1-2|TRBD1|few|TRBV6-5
CASSAPDRGKYGYTF
TGTGCCAGCAGTGCTCCCGACAGGGGGAAGTATGGCTACACCTTC
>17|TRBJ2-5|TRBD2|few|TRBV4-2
CASSQGVAGGAAETQYF
TGTGCCAGCAGCCAGGGCGTAGCGGGAGGTGCAGCGGAGACCCAGTACTTC
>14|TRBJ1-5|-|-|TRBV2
CASSFTGRDQPQHF
TGTGCCAGCAGTTTCACAGGGAGGGATCAGCCCCAGCATTTT
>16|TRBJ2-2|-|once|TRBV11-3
CASSLGTQTNTGELFF
TGTGCCAGCAGCTTGGGGACTCAGACGAACACCGGGGAGCTGTTTTTT
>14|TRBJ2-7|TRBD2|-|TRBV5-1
CASSLAGGVWEQYF
TGCGCCAGCAGCTTAGCGGGGGGTGTGTGGGAGCAGTACTTC